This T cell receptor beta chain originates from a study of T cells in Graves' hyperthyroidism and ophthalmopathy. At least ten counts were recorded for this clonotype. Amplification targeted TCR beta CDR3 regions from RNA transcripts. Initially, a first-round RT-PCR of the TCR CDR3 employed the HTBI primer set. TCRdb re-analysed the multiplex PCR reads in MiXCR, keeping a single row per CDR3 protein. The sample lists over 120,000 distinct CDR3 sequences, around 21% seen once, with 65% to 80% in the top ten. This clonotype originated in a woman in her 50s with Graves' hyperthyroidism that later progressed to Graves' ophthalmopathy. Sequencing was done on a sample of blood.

This CDR3 reads CAISEIGTATGSTEAFF. In DNA form, the CDR3 reads TGTGCCATCAGTGAGATAGGTACGGCCACTGGTAGCACTGAAGCTTTCTTT. V gene TRBV10-3 combines with J gene TRBJ1-1; D is unclear. This CDR3 spans 17 amino acids. V lost 2 bases, J lost 4 bases, and 20 bases lay in between. Germline CDR1 ENHRY, CDR2 SYGVKD.